These T cell receptor beta chains were read from a single sample in a study of blood T cell repertoires in COVID-19. Libraries were prepared by immunoSEQ multiplex PCR; TCRdb keeps only in-frame clonotypes and omits some of them. The sample holds 350,000 to 450,000 clones, roughly 90% seen once. The sequencing input was PBMCs or T cells enriched from blood (not recorded which). These TCRs come from a middle-aged woman who had been exposed to COVID-19. The CDR3 runs from the conserved cysteine through the conserved F or W. A D gene is named only where the DNA matches it firmly. Clone size is stated in some rows and not others, as once, few, many or a class when expanded.

j_call clone_size d_call v_call cdr3_aa cdr3_nt
TRBJ1-1 . . TRBV30 CAWSSRDRSNTEAFF TGTGCCTGGAGTTCACGAGACAGGTCGAACACTGAAGCTTTCTTT
TRBJ1-3 . . TRBV5-1 CASSLSQEGNTIYF TGCGCCAGCAGCTTGAGTCAGGAAGGAAACACCATATATTTT
TRBJ1-5 once . TRBV3-1/TRBV3-2 CASSQDSGREGQPQHF TGTGCCAGCAGCCAAGATTCGGGCAGGGAGGGACAGCCCCAGCATTTT
TRBJ1-5 . TRBD1 TRBV2 CASSPDRAGNQPQHF TGTGCCAGCAGTCCAGACAGGGCGGGCAATCAGCCCCAGCATTTT
TRBJ1-4 . TRBD1 TRBV5-1 CASSLGQGASYEKLFF TGCGCCAGCAGCCTCGGACAGGGGGCGAGTTATGAAAAACTGTTTTTT
TRBJ1-4 . . TRBV6-5 CASSLSATNEKLFF TGTGCCAGCAGTTTGAGTGCAACTAATGAAAAACTGTTTTTT
TRBJ1-1 . TRBD1 TRBV27 CASSRGTGGIGNTEAFF TGTGCCAGCAGCCGAGGGACAGGGGGAATCGGTAACACTGAAGCTTTCTTT
TRBJ2-1 once TRBD2 TRBV9 CASNLGLAGGPGNEQFF TGTGCCAGCAACTTAGGACTAGCGGGAGGGCCAGGGAATGAGCAGTTCTTC
TRBJ1-2 . . TRBV6-5 CASSSSLTKNYGYTF TGTGCCAGCAGTTCCTCCCTAACCAAAAACTATGGCTACACCTTC
TRBJ2-7 once . TRBV25-1 CASSVRGISYEQYF TGTGCCAGCAGTGTAAGAGGGATCTCCTACGAGCAGTACTTC